This TCR beta chain was profiled in a study of T cell changes during pregnancy in multiple sclerosis. This clone came up once. Sequencing used immunoSEQ multiplex PCR; TCRdb keeps in-frame clones, though not all of them. The sample records under 35,000 clones, 70% to 90% being singletons. Germline assignment: CDR1 MNHNS and CDR2 SASEGT. This CDR3 spans 9 amino acids. Sequenced here: CD8+ T cells from peripheral blood mononuclear cells, sampled in the second trimester of pregnancy. This chain links TRBV6-1 with TRBJ1-5; D remains ambiguous. The TCR sequence derives from a female donor with multiple sclerosis, enrolled in a pregnancy study. CDR3 in amino acids: CAGGEPQHF. In DNA, the CDR3 is TGTGCTGGAGGAGAGCCCCAGCATTTT.